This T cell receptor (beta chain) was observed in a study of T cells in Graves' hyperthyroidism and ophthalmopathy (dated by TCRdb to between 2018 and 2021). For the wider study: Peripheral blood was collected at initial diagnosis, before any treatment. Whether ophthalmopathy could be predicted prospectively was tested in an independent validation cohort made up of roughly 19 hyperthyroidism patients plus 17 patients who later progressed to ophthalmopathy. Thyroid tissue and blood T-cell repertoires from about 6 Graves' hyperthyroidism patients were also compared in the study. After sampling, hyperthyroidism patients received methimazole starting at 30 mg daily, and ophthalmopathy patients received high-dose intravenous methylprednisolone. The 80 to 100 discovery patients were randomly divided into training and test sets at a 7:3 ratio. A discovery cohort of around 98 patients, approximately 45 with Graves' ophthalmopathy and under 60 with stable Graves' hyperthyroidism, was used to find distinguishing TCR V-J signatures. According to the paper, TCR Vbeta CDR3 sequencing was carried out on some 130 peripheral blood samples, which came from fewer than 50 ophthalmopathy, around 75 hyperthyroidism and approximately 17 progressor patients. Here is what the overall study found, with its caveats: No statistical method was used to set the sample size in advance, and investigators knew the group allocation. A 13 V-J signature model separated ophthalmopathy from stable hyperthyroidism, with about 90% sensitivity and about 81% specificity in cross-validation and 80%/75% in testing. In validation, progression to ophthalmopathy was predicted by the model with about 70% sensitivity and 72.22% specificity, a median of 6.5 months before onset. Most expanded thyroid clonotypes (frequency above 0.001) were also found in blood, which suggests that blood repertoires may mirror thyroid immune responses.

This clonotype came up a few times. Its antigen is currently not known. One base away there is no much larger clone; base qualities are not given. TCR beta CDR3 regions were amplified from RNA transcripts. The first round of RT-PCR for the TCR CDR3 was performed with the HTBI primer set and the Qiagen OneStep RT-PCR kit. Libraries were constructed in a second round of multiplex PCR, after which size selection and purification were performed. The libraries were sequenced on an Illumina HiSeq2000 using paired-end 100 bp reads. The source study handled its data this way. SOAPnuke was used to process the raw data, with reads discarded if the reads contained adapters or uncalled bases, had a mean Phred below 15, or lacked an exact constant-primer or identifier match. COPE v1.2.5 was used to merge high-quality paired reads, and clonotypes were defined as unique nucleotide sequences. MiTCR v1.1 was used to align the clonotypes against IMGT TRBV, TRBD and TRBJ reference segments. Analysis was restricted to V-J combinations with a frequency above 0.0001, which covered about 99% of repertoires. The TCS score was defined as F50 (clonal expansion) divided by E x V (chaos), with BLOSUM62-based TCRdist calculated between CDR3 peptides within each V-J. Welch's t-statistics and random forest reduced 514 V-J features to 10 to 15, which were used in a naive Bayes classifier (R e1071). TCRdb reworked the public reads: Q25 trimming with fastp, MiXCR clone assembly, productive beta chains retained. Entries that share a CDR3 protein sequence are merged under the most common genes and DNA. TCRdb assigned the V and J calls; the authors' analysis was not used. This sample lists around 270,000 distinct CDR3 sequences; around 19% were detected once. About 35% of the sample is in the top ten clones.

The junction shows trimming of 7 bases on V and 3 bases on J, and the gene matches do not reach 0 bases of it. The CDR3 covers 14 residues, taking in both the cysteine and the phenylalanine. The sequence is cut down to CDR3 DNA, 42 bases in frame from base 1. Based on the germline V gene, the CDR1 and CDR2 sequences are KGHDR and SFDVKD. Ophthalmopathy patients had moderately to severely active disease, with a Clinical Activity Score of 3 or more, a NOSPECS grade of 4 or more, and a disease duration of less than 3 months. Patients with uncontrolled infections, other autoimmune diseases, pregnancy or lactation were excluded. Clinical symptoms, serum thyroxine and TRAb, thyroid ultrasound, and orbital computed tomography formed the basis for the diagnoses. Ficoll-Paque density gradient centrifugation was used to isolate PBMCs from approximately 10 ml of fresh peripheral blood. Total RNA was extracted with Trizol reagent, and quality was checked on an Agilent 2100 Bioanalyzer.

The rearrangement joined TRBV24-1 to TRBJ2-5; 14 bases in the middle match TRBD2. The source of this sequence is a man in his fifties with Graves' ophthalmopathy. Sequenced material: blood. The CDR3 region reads CATRGLAGEETQYF. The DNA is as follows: TGTGCCACCAGGGGACTAGCGGGAGAAGAGACCCAGTACTTC.